One sample yielded the 15 T cell receptor beta chains listed below, sequenced in a study of OX40 agonist ivuxolimab in advanced cancers. Here immunoSEQ multiplex PCR was the method, and the copy in TCRdb shows in-frame clones only, minus some. The sample shows about 60,000 clones, approximately 87% of them seen only once. The input for sequencing was CD4+ or CD8+ T cells sorted from blood, taken in a trial of the OX40 agonist ivuxolimab. The receptors stem from an adult with an advanced solid tumor such as melanoma, head and neck, liver or kidney cancer.

As DNA, the CDR3 is TGTGCCAGCTCATCGGGACAGCTTTACGAGCAGTACTTC. It is translated as CASSSGQLYEQYF. The chain combines TRBV5-4 with TRBJ2-7, with 7 nucleotides matching TRBD1. Germline loops: CDR1 SGHNT, CDR2 YYREEE (reference sequence). This CDR3 is built from 13 residues. V gave up 7 bases and J gave up 4 bases; unmatched junction bases: 8.

There are a few counts of this clone. The CDR3 reads CAWSVLGYYTF. CDR3 sequence (DNA): TGTGCCTGGAGTGTACTGGGATACTACACCTTC. The chain employs TRBV30 and TRBJ1-2; D is uncertain. The CDR3 extends over 11 amino acids. With 0 bases removed from V and 10 bases from J, the gap between germline ends came to 9 bases. Looked up from germline, CDR1 is GTSNPN and CDR2 is SVGIG (reference sequence).

This chain uses TRBV5-1 with TRBJ2-6; D unresolved. The CDR3 loop spans 13 amino acids. Germline V lookup: CDR1 SGHRS, CDR2 YFSETQ. V lost 2 bases to trimming and J lost 4 bases, with 4 bases between them. The chain's CDR3 is CASSFLGANVLTF. CDR3 nucleotide sequence: TGCGCCAGCAGCTTTCTAGGGGCCAACGTCCTGACTTTC.

The V call is TRBV7-2, the J call TRBJ2-6; TRBD1 matches 9 bases. V lost 3 bases to trimming and J lost 3 bases; unmatched junction nucleotides: 6. CDR3 length: 17 residues. The V gene's germline CDR1 is SGHTA and CDR2 FQGNSA. CDR3 sequence (DNA): TGTGCCAGCAGCTTCACCGGGACAGGGAGTGGGGCCAACGTCCTGACTTTC. Its protein is CASSFTGTGSGANVLTF.

This chain uses TRBV28 with TRBJ2-7; D possibly corresponds to TRBD2 (6 bases). The CDR3 consists of 14 residues. Germline values: CDR1 MDHEN, CDR2 SYDVKM. V was pared by 7 bases and J by 3 bases, with 16 bases between. The CDR3 region is CASNPSGRLYEQYF. The CDR3 DNA reads TGTGCCAGCAACCCGTCCGGGAGACTCTACGAGCAGTACTTC.

The chain combines TRBV20-1 with TRBJ2-2; no clear D. CDR1 and CDR2 from the germline V gene are DFQATT and SNEGSKA (reference sequence). Trimming removed 6 bases from V and 4 bases from J, with 6 bases in between. The CDR3 is 11 residues long. In nucleotides, the CDR3 is TGCAGTGCAAAGATCACCGGGGAGCTGTTTTTT. It encodes CSAKITGELFF.

The rearrangement joins TRBV10-3 to TRBJ2-7; D is unclear. The V gene lost 6 bases and the J gene lost 2 bases, with 11 bases spanning the gap. This CDR3 region has 13 residues. Germline assignment: CDR1 ENHRY and CDR2 SYGVKD. The CDR3 region is CAISAGRAYEQYF. CDR3 sequence (DNA): TGTGCCATCAGCGCTGGACGGGCCTACGAGCAGTACTTC.

The V call is TRBV6-5, the J call TRBJ2-7, with a tentative D call TRBD2 (6 bases). V lost 5 bases and J lost 2, with 13 bases in between. Germline loops: CDR1 MNHEY, CDR2 SVGAGI. The CDR3 covers 14 residues. The CDR3 here is CASSQDYSAYEQYF. CDR3 nucleotide sequence: TGTGCCAGCAGTCAGGACTATTCCGCCTACGAGCAGTACTTC.

The chain employs TRBV14 and TRBJ2-3, with 13 bases that match TRBD2. Per germline, CDR1 SGHDN and CDR2 FVKESK. CDR3 size: 17 residues. J lost 5 bases, V lost 1 base, and 6 bases had no gene match. The CDR3 spells CASSQVTGLAGQDTQYF. For the CDR3, the DNA is TGTGCCAGCAGCCAAGTGACGGGACTAGCGGGACAAGATACGCAGTATTTT.

The genes are TRBV18 and TRBJ1-2; TRBD1 might be the D (6 bases). V lost 4 bases, J lost 2 bases, and 14 bases lay in between. The CDR3 totals 15 residues. The V gene's germline CDR1 is KGHSH and CDR2 LQKENI. DNA for the CDR3: TGTGCCAGCTCACTCCCGGGACACATAAACTATGGCTACACCTTC. It yields the protein CASSLPGHINYGYTF.

The chain employs TRBV5-1 and TRBJ2-3, with D perhaps matching TRBD2 (6 bases). V lost 1 base to trimming and J lost 3 bases, with 9 bases between them. The germline CDR1 and CDR2 sequences are SGHRS and YFSETQ. This CDR3 contains 14 residues. In nucleotides, the CDR3 is TGCGCCAGCAGCTTGTTACGGGGGACAGATACGCAGTATTTT. It is translated as CASSLLRGTDTQYF. The variable domain in full, with the rest retrieved from reference TRBV5-1 and TRBJ2-3, is KAGVTQTPRYLIKTRGQQVTLSCSPISGHRSVSWYQQTPGQGLQFLFEYFSETQRNKGNFPGRFSGRQFSNSRSEMNVSTLELGDSALYLCASSLLRGTDTQYFGPGTRLTVL.

The chain joins TRBV29-1 to TRBJ1-2; no definite D call. CDR1 SQVTM and CDR2 ANQGSEA come from the germline V gene. The CDR3 is made up of 14 amino acids. Trimming removed 1 base from V and 2 bases from J, with 11 bases in between. The CDR3 sequence: CSVEVLGRNYGYTF. For the CDR3, the DNA is TGCAGCGTTGAAGTACTGGGCCGGAACTATGGCTACACCTTC.

V is TRBV7-2 and J is TRBJ2-7; 9 bases fit TRBD1. The CDR3 covers 14 residues. Losses at the gene ends were 7 bases for V and 6 bases for J; bases not matched to a gene: 10. Germline CDR1 and CDR2: SGHTA and FQGNSA. The CDR3 coding sequence is TGTGCCAGCACCATCACAGGGGGCTCCCTCGAGCAGTACTTC. Its translation: CASTITGGSLEQYF.

The chain has TRBV10-3 and TRBJ2-3, with 8 bases matching TRBD2. CDR1 is ENHRY, CDR2 SYGVKD, per germline. The CDR3 spans 14 residues. With 10 bases clipped from V and 4 bases from J, the junction kept 10 bases outside the gene matches. This CDR3 is CATGGGISADTQYF. DNA of the CDR3: TGTGCCACGGGGGGGGGAATCAGCGCAGATACGCAGTATTTT.

The chain couples TRBV7-9 to TRBJ1-3, with a weak D call TRBD1 (5 bases). Germline V CDR1 and CDR2: SEHNR, FQNEAQ (reference sequence). The CDR3 sequence is 16 residues long. V was pared by 4 bases and J by 0 bases, with 13 bases between. This chain's CDR3 is CASSWDPFFSGNTIYF. The DNA for the CDR3 is TGTGCCAGCAGCTGGGACCCATTCTTCTCTGGAAACACCATATATTTT.